This TCR beta chain was identified in a study of T cell responses to AZD1222 COVID-19 vaccine. Study conclusions and caveats: Of spike-specific TCRs, nearly half reportedly target regions left unmutated in variants. Spike was spanned by vaccine-associated CD4 TCRs, with dominance at 160-218 and 743-854. Sampling captured repertoires only after the peak T cell response.

Using immunoSEQ multiplex PCR, the repertoire was profiled, and TCRdb retains in-frame clones only, with some absent. The table records 100,000 to 150,000 clones, around 83% of them present only once. Trimming stripped 5 bases from V and 7 bases from J, with 11 bases between. This CDR3 comprises 13 residues. Germline CDR1 and CDR2: SEHNR and FQNEAQ (reference sequence). Concerning this clone: Its antigen is not identified.

The V and J genes are TRBV7-9 and TRBJ1-4; D gene uncertain. This specimen consisted of peripheral blood, obtained 28 days after the second AZD1222 dose. The clonotype originates from an adult who received the AZD1222 COVID-19 vaccine. The CDR3 is CASSPEGSEKLFF. In nucleotides, the CDR3 is TGTGCCAGCAGCCCTGAGGGAAGTGAAAAACTGTTTTTT.